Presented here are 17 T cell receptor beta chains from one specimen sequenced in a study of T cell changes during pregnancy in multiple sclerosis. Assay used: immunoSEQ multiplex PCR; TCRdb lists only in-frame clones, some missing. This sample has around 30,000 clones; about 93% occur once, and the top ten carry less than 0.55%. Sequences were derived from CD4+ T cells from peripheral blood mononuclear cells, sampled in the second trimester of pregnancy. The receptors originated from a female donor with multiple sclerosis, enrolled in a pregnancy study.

The CDR3 sequence: CSVDPWQGGDYGYTF. The CDR3 nucleotides read TGCAGCGTTGATCCATGGCAGGGGGGTGACTATGGCTACACCTTC. The rearrangement uses TRBV29-1 and TRBJ1-2; 7 bases are shared with TRBD1. V shed 3 bases and J 3 bases; nucleotides not matched to a gene: 10. Germline-derived CDR1 and CDR2 are SQVTM and ANQGSEA. This CDR3 has 15 amino acids.

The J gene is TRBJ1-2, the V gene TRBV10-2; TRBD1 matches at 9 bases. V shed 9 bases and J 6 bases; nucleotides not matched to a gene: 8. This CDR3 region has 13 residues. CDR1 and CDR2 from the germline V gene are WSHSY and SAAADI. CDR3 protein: CASEGTGKDGYTF. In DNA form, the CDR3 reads TGCGCCAGTGAAGGGACAGGGAAGGATGGCTACACCTTC.

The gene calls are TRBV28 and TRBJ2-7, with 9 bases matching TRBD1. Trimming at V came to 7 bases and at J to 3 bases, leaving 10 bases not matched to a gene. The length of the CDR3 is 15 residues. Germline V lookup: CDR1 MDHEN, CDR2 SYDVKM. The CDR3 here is CASNSAGTGLYEQYF. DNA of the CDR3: TGTGCCAGCAATTCCGCCGGGACAGGGCTCTACGAGCAGTACTTC.

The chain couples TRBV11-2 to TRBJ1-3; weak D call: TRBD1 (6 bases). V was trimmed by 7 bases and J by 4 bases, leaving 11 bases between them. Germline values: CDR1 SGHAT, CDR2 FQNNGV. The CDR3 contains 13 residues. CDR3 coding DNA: TGTGCCAGCATTGGACAGTGGGGAAACACCATATATTTT. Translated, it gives CASIGQWGNTIYF.

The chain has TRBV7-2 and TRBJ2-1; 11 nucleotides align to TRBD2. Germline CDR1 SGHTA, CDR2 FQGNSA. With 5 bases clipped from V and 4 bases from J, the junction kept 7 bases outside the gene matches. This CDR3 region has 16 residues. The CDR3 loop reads CASSRTSGSRYNEQFF. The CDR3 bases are TGTGCCAGCAGCCGAACTAGCGGGAGTAGGTACAATGAGCAGTTCTTC.

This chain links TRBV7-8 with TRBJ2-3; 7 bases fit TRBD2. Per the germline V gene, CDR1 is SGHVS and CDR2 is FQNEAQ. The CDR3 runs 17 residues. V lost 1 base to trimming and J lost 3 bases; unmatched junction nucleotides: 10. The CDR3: CASSLGGWEGSTDTQYF. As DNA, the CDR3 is TGTGCCAGCAGCTTAGGGGGGTGGGAGGGATCGACAGATACGCAGTATTTT.

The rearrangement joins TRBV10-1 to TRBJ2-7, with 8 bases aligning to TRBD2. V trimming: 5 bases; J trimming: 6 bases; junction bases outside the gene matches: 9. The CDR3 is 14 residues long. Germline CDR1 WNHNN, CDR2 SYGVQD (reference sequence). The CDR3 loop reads CASSPVAGPGEQYF. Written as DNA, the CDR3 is TGCGCCAGCAGTCCCGTAGCGGGACCGGGCGAGCAGTACTTC.

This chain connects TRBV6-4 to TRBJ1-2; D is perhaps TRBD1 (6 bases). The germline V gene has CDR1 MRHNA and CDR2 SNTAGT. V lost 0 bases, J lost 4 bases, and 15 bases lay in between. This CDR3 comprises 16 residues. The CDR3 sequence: CASSDSRGGLRYGYTF. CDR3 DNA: TGTGCCAGCAGTGACTCGAGAGGGGGACTACGCTATGGCTACACCTTC.

The CDR3 sequence: CSAGIAGELFF. The CDR3 nucleotides are TGCAGCGCCGGGATAGCCGGGGAGCTGTTTTTT. This chain uses TRBV29-1 with TRBJ2-2; maybe TRBD2 (5 bases). The CDR3 consists of 11 residues. Germline loops: CDR1 SQVTM, CDR2 ANQGSEA. V was trimmed by 7 bases and J by 6 bases, leaving 9 bases between them.

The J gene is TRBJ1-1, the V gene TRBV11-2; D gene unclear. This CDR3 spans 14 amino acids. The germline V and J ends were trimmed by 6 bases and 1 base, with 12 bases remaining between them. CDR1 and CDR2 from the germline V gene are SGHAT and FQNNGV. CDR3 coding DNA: TGTGCCAGCAGGCACGCCGGGAGGAACACTGAAGCTTTCTTT. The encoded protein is CASRHAGRNTEAFF. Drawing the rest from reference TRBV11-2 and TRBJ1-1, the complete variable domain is EAGVAQSPRYKIIEKRQSVAFWCNPISGHATLYWYQQILGQGPKLLIQFQNNGVVDDSQLPKDRFSAERLKGVDSTLKIQPAKLEDSAVYLCASRHAGRNTEAFFGQGTRLTVV.

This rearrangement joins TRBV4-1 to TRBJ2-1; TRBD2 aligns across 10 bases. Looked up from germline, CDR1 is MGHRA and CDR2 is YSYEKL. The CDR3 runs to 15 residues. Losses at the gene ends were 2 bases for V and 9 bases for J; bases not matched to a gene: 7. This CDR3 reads CASSQPAGGPGEQFF. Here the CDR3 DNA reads TGCGCCAGCAGCCAACCAGCGGGAGGGCCAGGTGAGCAGTTCTTC.

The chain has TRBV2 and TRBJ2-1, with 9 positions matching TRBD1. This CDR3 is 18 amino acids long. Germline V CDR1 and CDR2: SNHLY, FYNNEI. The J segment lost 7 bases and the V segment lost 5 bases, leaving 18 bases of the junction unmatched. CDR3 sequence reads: CASSWGEPGTGNGNEQFF. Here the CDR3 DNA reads TGTGCCAGCAGTTGGGGGGAACCCGGGACAGGGAATGGAAATGAGCAGTTCTTC.

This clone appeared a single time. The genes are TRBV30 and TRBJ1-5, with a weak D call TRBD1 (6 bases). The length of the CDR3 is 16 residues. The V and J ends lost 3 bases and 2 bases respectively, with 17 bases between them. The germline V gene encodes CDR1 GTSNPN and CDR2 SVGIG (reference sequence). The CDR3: CAWRAGVGRGNQPQHF. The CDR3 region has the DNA TGTGCCTGGAGGGCAGGGGTTGGTAGAGGCAATCAGCCCCAGCATTTT.

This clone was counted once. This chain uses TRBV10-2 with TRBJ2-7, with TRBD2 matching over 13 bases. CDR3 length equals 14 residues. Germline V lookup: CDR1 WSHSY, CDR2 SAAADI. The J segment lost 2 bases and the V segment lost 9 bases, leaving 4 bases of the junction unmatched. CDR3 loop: CASTGTSGTYEQYF. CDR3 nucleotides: TGCGCCAGTACCGGGACTAGCGGGACCTACGAGCAGTACTTC.

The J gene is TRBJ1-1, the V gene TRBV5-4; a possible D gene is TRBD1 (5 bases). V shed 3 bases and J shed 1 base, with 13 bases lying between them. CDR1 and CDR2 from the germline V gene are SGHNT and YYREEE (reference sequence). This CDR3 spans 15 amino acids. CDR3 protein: CASSWGVVENTEAFF. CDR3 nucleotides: TGTGCCAGCAGCTGGGGGGTGGTCGAGAACACTGAAGCTTTCTTT.

This CDR3 is CASSLEAGGAIYEQYF. The DNA of the CDR3 is TGTGCCAGCAGTTTGGAGGCGGGGGGGGCAATTTACGAGCAGTACTTC. The rearrangement links TRBV28 to TRBJ2-7, with 9 bases lining up with TRBD2. The CDR3 runs 16 residues. The trim removed 3 bases at V and 4 bases at J, leaving 10 bases unmatched. CDR1 and CDR2 (germline): MDHEN, SYDVKM.

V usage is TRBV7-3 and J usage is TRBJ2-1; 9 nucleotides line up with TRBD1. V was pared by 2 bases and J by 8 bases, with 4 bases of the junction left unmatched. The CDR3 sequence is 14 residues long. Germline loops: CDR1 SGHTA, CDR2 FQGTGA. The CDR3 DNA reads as TGTGCCAGCAGCTTAGGGGACAGGGTTGATGAGCAGTTCTTC. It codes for CASSLGDRVDEQFF.